This T cell receptor (beta chain) derives from a study of resident and recirculating memory T cells in vitiligo. Study context: Shave-biopsy epidermis from lesional and nonlesional skin was sequenced alongside PBMCs.

Sequencing used immunoSEQ multiplex PCR; TCRdb keeps in-frame clones, though not all of them. This sample yields 70,000 to 85,000 clones, of which approximately 93% are seen a single time; 4% to 5.5% belongs to the top ten. The CDR3 contains 13 residues. V dropped 4 bases and J dropped 7 bases, with 13 bases sitting between them. Germline loops: CDR1 WNHNN, CDR2 SYGVQD (reference sequence). Study-wide results and limits: Clonality differed among vitiligo lesions, with no unique dominant clone.

A remark on this clone: Antigen unknown.

The sequencing sample was made of blood. This receptor was obtained from a male donor with vitiligo. The chain joins TRBV10-1 to TRBJ1-2; D is possibly TRBD1 (5 bases). The CDR3: CASSASFGAGYTF. CDR3 coding DNA: TGCGCCAGCAGTGCCTCTTTTGGGGCTGGCTACACCTTC.